The text below deals with one T cell receptor (beta chain). As yet, its antigen is unknown. The data are from a study of T cells in Graves' hyperthyroidism and ophthalmopathy. Study-level findings and limits: Peripheral blood also featured most of the thyroid clonotypes expanded above 0.001.

Researchers took RNA transcripts and amplified the TCR beta CDR3 regions from them. When the TCR CDR3 underwent first-round RT-PCR, the HTBI primer set was used. TCRdb reprocessed the multiplex PCR reads with MiXCR, giving one entry per CDR3 protein. The sample consists of hundreds of thousands of distinct CDR3 sequences, less than 45% of them appearing once. The sequence was obtained from an adult man with Graves' disease, either hyperthyroidism or ophthalmopathy (not recorded which). Input material: peripheral blood or thyroid tissue (not recorded which).

CDR3 sequence: CSARSLGLAGGVTYEQYF. DNA of the CDR3: TGCAGTGCTAGATCTCTAGGACTAGCGGGGGGCGTTACCTACGAGCAGTACTTC. This rearrangement joins TRBV20-1 to TRBJ2-7; 14 bases match TRBD2. This CDR3 has 18 residues. The ends lost 2 bases at V and 2 bases at J; junction bases unmatched: 11. Germline loops: CDR1 DFQATT, CDR2 SNEGSKA (reference sequence).